Listed here are 10 T cell receptor beta chains from one sample, sequenced in a study of T cells in Graves' hyperthyroidism and ophthalmopathy. Amplification yielded TCR beta CDR3 regions, with RNA transcripts as the source. Initially, a first-round RT-PCR of the TCR CDR3 employed the HTBI primer set. One entry per CDR3 protein, called by TCRdb with MiXCR from the multiplex PCR reads. Of 300,000 to 450,000 distinct CDR3 sequences detected, 15% to 17% appear once; the ten largest clones hold about 27%. The sample comprised blood. The receptors derive from a woman under 30 with Graves' hyperthyroidism that later progressed to Graves' ophthalmopathy.

This clonotype showed up many times. The V gene is TRBV6-1, the J gene TRBJ1-2; no definite D call. From germline, CDR1 is MNHNS and CDR2 SASEGT. The V and J ends lost 3 bases and 3 bases respectively, with 14 bases between them. The CDR3 covers 15 residues. The CDR3 spells CASSDRSRGDYGYTF. The CDR3 region has the DNA TGTGCCAGCAGTGATCGGAGTCGCGGCGACTATGGCTACACCTTC.

At least ten counts were recorded for this clonotype. V is TRBV28 and J is TRBJ2-1; no clear D gene. V was clipped by 3 bases and J by 7 bases, with 10 bases between them. The CDR3 totals 13 residues. Per the germline V gene, CDR1 is MDHEN and CDR2 is SYDVKM. The CDR3 spells CASSFGPGNEQFF. CDR3 DNA: TGTGCCAGCAGTTTCGGTCCCGGGAATGAGCAGTTCTTC.

This clonotype was seen ten or more times. V and J are TRBV20-1 and TRBJ2-7; 7 nucleotides match TRBD1. V shed 3 bases, J shed 3 bases, and the junction held 5 bases outside the gene matches. Germline V gene sequence: CDR1 DFQATT, CDR2 SNEGSKA (reference sequence). The CDR3 loop spans 13 amino acids. CDR3 loop: CSASRDSHYEQYF. DNA of the CDR3: TGCAGTGCTAGCCGGGACAGTCACTACGAGCAGTACTTC.

This clonotype was counted at least ten times. The gene calls are TRBV3-1 and TRBJ1-4, with D possibly being TRBD1 (5 bases). Germline loops: CDR1 LGHDT, CDR2 YNNKEL (reference sequence). The CDR3 is made up of 13 amino acids. Trimming stripped 4 bases from V and 8 bases from J, with 11 bases between. CDR3 loop: CASSLGAVEKLFF. For the CDR3, the DNA is TGTGCCAGCAGCCTCGGGGCTGTCGAAAAACTGTTTTTT. Variable domain in full (rest from reference TRBV3-1 and TRBJ1-4): DTAVSQTPKYLVTQMGNDKSIKCEQNLGHDTMYWYKQDSKKFLKIMFSYNNKELIINETVPNRFSPKSPDKAHLNLHINSLELGDSAVYFCASSLGAVEKLFFGSGTQLSVL.

The table lists this clonotype with a few counts. This chain uses TRBV10-3 with TRBJ2-3, with a possible D match to TRBD2 (5 bases). This CDR3 has 14 residues. Germline lookup yields CDR1 ENHRY and CDR2 SYGVKD. V was clipped by 0 bases and J by 4 bases, with 8 bases between them. CDR3 DNA sequence: TGTGCCATCAGTGAGTCTGGGAGTGCAGATACGCAGTATTTT. Its translation: CAISESGSADTQYF.

This clonotype was counted at least ten times. The V gene is TRBV18, the J gene TRBJ1-4; possibly TRBD1 for D (5 bases). Germline V gives CDR1 KGHSH, CDR2 LQKENI. Trimming took 0 bases from V and 5 from J, leaving 10 bases between them. This CDR3 spans 15 amino acids. CDR3 nucleotides: TGTGCCAGCTCACCACCGGAGGGGATGAATGAAAAACTGTTTTTT. It translates to CASSPPEGMNEKLFF.

This clonotype occurred many times. The chain carries TRBV27 and TRBJ2-1, with TRBD1 identical over 7 bases. V lost 5 bases, J lost 0 bases, and 7 bases stayed unmatched. CDR1 and CDR2 from the germline V gene are MNHEY and SMNVEV (reference sequence). This CDR3 contains 16 residues. CDR3 sequence: CASSTGQTSSYNEQFF. The DNA for the CDR3 is TGTGCCAGCAGTACGGGACAGACGAGCTCCTACAATGAGCAGTTCTTC.

Many counts were recorded for this clonotype. The chain employs TRBV5-1 and TRBJ2-7; unclear D gene. V gave up 0 bases and J gave up 3 bases, with 7 bases separating them. The germline V gene encodes CDR1 SGHRS and CDR2 YFSETQ. The CDR3 runs to 13 residues. As DNA, the CDR3 is TGCGCCAGCAGCTTGGCCGATGGCTACGAGCAGTACTTC. This codes for CASSLADGYEQYF.

This clonotype was detected many times. The V call is TRBV28, the J call TRBJ2-7; D might be TRBD1 (6 bases). Germline CDR1 and CDR2: MDHEN and SYDVKM. The length of the CDR3 is 15 residues. V was clipped by 6 bases and J by 2 bases, with 17 bases between them. The CDR3 protein is CASSQQQGVTYEQYF. The CDR3 DNA reads TGTGCCAGCAGCCAGCAACAGGGTGTCACCTACGAGCAGTACTTC.

This clonotype came up many times. The chain couples TRBV2 to TRBJ1-2; a weak D match, TRBD1 (5 bases). Germline CDR1 and CDR2: SNHLY and FYNNEI. Trimming pared 6 bases from V and 9 bases from J, leaving 20 bases between. The CDR3 covers 14 residues. The DNA of the CDR3 is TGTGCCAGCAGATCCGGGACGTCCCTTACCAGCTACACCTTC. Translation gives CASRSGTSLTSYTF.